This T cell receptor beta chain was documented in a study of OX40 agonist ivuxolimab in advanced cancers. Study details: While on treatment, patients had intravenous ivuxolimab at 0.01 to 10 mg/kg every 2 weeks.

Here immunoSEQ multiplex PCR was the method, and the copy in TCRdb shows in-frame clones only, minus some. Of more than 55,000 clones in the sample, about 88% were seen once. As concerns this clone: The antigen remains unidentified.

Study findings and constraints: Some nonresponders additionally presented with little normalized T-cell clonal expansion.

The CDR3 extends over 11 amino acids. The trim removed 6 bases at V and 11 bases at J, leaving 6 bases unmatched. Germline values: CDR1 SGHTA, CDR2 FQGNSA. This clonotype originated in an adult with an advanced solid tumor such as melanoma, head and neck, liver or kidney cancer. This specimen was CD4+ or CD8+ T cells sorted from blood, taken in a trial of the OX40 agonist ivuxolimab. V gene TRBV7-2 combines with J gene TRBJ1-1, with 7 bases identical to TRBD1. CDR3 sequence reads: CASRPTGEAFF. CDR3 DNA: TGTGCCAGCAGACCCACAGGGGAGGCTTTCTTT.